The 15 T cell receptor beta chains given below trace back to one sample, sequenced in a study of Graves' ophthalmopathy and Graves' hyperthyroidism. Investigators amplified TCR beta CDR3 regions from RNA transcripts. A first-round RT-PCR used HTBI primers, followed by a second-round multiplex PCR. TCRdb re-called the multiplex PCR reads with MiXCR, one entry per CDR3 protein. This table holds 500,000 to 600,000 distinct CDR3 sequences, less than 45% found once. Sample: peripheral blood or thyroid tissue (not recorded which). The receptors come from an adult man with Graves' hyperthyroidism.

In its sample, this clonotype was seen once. CDR3: CAISPSGGQGSYGYTF. The CDR3 DNA sequence: TGTGCCATCAGTCCGTCAGGCGGACAGGGCTCTTATGGCTACACCTTC. The chain links TRBV10-3 to TRBJ1-2, with 8 bases aligning to TRBD1. The CDR3 totals 16 residues. Looked up from germline, CDR1 is ENHRY and CDR2 is SYGVKD. J was trimmed by 5 bases and V by 5 bases; bases with no gene match: 13.

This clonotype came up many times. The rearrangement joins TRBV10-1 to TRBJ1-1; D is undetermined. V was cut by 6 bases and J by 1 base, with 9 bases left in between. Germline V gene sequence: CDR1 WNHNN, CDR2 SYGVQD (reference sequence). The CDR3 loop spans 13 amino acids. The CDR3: CASRERWNTEAFF. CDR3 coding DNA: TGCGCCAGCAGGGAACGGTGGAACACTGAAGCTTTCTTT.

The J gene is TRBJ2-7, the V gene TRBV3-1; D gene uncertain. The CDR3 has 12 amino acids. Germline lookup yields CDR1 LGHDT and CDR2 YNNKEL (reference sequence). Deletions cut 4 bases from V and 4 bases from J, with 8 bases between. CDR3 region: CASSLDQYEQYF. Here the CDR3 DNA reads TGTGCCAGCAGCCTTGACCAGTACGAGCAGTACTTC.

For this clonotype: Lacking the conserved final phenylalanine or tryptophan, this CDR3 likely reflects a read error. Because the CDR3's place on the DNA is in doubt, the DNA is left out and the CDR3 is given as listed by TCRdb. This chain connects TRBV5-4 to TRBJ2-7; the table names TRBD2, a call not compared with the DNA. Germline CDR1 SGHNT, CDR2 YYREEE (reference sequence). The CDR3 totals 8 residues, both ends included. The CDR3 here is CASSLKAG.

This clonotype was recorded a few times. CDR3 bases: TGTGCCAGCAGCCGAGGGGGTCAGGGGGGTCAGCCCCAGCATTTT. It yields the protein CASSRGGQGGQPQHF. The chain is built from TRBV7-9 and TRBJ1-5, with TRBD1 matching over 7 bases. V dropped 5 bases and J dropped 6; count of bases not matched to a gene: 10. This CDR3 comprises 15 residues. Germline assignment: CDR1 SEHNR and CDR2 FQNEAQ (reference sequence). Combining the CDR3 with reference TRBV7-9 and TRBJ1-5 gives the whole variable domain DTGVSQNPRHKITKRGQNVTFRCDPISEHNRLYWYRQTLGQGPEFLTYFQNEAQLEKSRLLSDRFSAERPKGSFSTLEIQRTEQGDSAMYLCASSRGGQGGQPQHFGDGTRLSIL.

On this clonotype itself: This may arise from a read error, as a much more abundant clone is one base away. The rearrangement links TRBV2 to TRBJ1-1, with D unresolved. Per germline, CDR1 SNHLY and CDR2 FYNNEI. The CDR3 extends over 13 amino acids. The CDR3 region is CASSRESHTEASF. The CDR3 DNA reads TGTGCCAGCAGCCGGGAGTCGCACACTGAAGCTTCCTTT.

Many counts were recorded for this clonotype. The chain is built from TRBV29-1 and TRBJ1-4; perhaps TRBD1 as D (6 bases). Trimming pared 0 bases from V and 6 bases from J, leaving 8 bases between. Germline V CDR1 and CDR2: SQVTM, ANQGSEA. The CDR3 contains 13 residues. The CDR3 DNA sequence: TGCAGCGTTGAAGAGGGGGCAGATGAAAAACTGTTTTTT. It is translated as CSVEEGADEKLFF.

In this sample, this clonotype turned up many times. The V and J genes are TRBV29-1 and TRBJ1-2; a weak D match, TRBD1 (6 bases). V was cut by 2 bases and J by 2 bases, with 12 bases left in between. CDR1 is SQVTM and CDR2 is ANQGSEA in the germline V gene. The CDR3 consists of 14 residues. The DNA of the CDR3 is TGCAGCGTTGAAAGGGACAACGGAAACTATGGCTACACCTTC. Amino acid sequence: CSVERDNGNYGYTF.

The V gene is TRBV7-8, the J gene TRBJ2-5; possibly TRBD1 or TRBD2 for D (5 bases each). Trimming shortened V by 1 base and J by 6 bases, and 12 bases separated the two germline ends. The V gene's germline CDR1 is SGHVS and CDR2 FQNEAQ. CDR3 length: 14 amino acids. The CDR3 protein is CASSLGGMAKTQYF. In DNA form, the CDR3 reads TGTGCCAGCAGCTTAGGGGGGATGGCGAAGACCCAGTACTTC.

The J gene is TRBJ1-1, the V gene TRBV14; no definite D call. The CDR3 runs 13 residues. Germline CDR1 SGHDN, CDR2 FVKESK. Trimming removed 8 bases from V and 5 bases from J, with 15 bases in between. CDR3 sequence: CASSHYPGTEAFF. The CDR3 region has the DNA TGTGCCAGCTCACATTACCCGGGGACTGAAGCTTTCTTT.

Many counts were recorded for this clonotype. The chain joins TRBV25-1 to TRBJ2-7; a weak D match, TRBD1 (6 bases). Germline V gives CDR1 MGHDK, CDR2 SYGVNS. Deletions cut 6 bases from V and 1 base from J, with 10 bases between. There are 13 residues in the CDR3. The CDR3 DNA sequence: TGTGCCAGCAGACAGGGTAGTTCCTACGAGCAGTACTTC. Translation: CASRQGSSYEQYF.

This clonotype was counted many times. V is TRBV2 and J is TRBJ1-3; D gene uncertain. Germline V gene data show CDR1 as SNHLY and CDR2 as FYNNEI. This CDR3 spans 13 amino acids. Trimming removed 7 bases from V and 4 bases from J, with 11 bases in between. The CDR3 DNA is TGTGCCAGCACCGCCGCGGCGGGAAACACCATATATTTT. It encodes CASTAAAGNTIYF.

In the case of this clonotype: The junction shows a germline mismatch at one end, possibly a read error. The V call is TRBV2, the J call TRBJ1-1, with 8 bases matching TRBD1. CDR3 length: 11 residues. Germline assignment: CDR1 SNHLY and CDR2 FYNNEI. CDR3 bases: TGTGCCGGCAGAGATACAGGGGGAGCTTTCTTT. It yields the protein CAGRDTGGAFF.

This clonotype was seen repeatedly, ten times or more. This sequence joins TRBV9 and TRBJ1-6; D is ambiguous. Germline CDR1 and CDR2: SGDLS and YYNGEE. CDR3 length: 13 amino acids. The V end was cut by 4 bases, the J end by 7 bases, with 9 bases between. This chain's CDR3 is CASSRQENSPLHF. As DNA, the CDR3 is TGTGCCAGCAGCCGCCAAGAGAATTCACCCCTCCACTTT.

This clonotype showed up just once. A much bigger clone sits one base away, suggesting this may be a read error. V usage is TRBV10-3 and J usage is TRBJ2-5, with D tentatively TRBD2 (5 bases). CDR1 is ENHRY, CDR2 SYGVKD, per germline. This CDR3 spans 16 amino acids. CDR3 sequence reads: CASRPSWRAGQEIQYF. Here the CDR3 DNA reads TGTGCCAGCAGACCGTCCTGGCGTGCGGGCCAAGAGATCCAGTACTTC.